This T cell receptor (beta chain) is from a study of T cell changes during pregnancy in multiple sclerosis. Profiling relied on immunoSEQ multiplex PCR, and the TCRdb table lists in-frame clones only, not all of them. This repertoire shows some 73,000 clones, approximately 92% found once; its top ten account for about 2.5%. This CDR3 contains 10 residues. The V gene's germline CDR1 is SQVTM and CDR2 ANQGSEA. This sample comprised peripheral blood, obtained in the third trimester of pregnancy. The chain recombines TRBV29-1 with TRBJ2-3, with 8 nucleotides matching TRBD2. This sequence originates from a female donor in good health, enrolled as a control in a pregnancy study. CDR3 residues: CTRPGGTQYF. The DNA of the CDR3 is TGCACCCGCCCGGGGGGGACGCAGTATTTT.